This TCR beta chain stems from a study of follicular helper T cells after annual influenza vaccination. Data came from immunoSEQ multiplex PCR; TCRdb stores just in-frame clones and leaves some out. The table lists some 10,000 clones, almost 80% of them singletons. Sample time point: 2014-2015 season, pre-vaccination. Trimming took off 4 bases at V and 2 bases at J, with 13 bases between the two ends. Per the germline V gene, CDR1 is KGHSH and CDR2 is LQKENI. The CDR3 loop spans 15 amino acids. The chain has TRBV18 and TRBJ2-3; D unresolved. The receptor was derived from an adult who received the influenza vaccine. The specimen comprised CXCR5+ CD38- circulating T follicular helper cells from blood, sampled on the day of influenza vaccination. Regarding subset: circulating Tfh, non-naive CD4+CXCR5+PD-1+ (ICOS+CD38+ or ICOS-CD38-). The CDR3 loop is CASSRSTGPTDTQYF. The CDR3 DNA reads TGTGCCAGCTCACGTTCTACCGGACCCACAGATACGCAGTATTTT. The whole variable domain, remainder taken from reference TRBV18 and TRBJ2-3, is NAGVMQNPRHLVRRRGQEARLRCSPMKGHSHVYWYRQLPEEGLKFMVYLQKENIIDESGMPKERFSAEFPKEGPSILRIQQVVRGDSAAYFCASSRSTGPTDTQYFGPGTRLTVL.